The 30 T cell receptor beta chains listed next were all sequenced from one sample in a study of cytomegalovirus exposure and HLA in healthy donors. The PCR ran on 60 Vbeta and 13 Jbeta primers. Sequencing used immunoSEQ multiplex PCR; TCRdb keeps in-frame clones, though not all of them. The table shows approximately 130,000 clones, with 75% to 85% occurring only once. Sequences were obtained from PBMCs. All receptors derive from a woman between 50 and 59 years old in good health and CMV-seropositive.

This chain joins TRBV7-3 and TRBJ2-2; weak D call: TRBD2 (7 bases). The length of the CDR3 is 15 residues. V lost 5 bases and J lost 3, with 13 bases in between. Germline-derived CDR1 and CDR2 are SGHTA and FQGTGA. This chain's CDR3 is CASSRGAGDTGELFF. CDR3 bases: TGTGCCAGCAGCCGGGGGGCCGGGGACACCGGGGAGCTGTTTTTT. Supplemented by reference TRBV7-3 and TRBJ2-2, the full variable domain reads GAGVSQTPSNKVTEKGKYVELRCDPISGHTALYWYRQSLGQGPEFLIYFQGTGAADDSGLPNDRFFAVRPEGSVSTLKIQRTERGDSAVYLCASSRGAGDTGELFFGEGSRLTVL.

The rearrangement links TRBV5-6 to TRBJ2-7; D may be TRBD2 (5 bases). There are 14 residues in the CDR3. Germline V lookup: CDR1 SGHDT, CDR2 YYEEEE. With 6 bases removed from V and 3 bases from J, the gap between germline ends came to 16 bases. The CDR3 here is CASNRLGKDYEQYF. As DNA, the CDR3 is TGTGCCAGCAACAGACTCGGGAAGGACTACGAGCAGTACTTC.

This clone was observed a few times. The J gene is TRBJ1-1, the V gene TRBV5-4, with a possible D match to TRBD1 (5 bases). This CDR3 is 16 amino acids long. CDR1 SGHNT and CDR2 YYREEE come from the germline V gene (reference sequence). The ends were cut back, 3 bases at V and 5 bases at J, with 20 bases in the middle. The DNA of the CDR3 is TGTGCCAGCAGCTCTGGGCAGGGAATGGGGAGGACTGAAGCTTTCTTT. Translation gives CASSSGQGMGRTEAFF.

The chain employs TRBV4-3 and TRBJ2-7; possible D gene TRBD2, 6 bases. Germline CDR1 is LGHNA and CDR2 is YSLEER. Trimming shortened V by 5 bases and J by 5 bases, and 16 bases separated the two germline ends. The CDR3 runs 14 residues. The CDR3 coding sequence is TGCGCCAGCAGCTTAATCGGAGGGGCAGACGAGCAGTACTTC. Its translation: CASSLIGGADEQYF.

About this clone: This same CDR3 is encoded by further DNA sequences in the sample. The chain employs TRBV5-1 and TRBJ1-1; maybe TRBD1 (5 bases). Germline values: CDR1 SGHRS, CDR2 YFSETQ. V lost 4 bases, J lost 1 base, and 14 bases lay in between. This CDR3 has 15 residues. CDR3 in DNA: TGCGCCAGCAGCCCAGGGAGGGGCGCGAACACTGAAGCTTTCTTT. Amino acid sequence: CASSPGRGANTEAFF.

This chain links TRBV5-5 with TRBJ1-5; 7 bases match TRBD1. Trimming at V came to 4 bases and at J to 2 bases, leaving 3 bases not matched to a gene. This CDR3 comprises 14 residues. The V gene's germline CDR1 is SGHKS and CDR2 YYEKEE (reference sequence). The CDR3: CASSTGQGNQPQHF. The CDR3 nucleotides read TGTGCCAGCAGCACCGGACAGGGCAATCAGCCCCAGCATTTT.

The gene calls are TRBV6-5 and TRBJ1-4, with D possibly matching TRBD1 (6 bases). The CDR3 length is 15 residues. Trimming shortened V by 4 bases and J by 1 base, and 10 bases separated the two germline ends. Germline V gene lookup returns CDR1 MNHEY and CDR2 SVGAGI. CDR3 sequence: CASSFDRLTNEKLFF. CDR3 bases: TGTGCCAGCAGTTTCGACAGGTTAACTAATGAAAAACTGTTTTTT.

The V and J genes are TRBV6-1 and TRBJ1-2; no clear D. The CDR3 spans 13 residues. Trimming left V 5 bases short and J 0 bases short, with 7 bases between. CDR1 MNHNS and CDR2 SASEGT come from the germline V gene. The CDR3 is CASSRETNYGYTF. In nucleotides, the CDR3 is TGTGCCAGCAGTCGAGAAACTAACTATGGCTACACCTTC.

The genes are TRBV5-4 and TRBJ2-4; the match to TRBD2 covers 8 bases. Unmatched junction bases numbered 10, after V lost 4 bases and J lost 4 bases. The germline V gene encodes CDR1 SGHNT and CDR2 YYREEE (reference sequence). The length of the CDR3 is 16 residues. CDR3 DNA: TGTGCCAGCAGCCTGGGCGGGGGGACAAGAAAAAACATTCAGTACTTC. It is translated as CASSLGGGTRKNIQYF.

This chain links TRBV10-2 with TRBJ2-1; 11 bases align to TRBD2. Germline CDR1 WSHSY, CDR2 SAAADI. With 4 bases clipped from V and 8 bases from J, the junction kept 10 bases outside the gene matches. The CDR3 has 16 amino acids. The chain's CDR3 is CASSGVTSGSFDEQFF. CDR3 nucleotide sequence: TGCGCCAGCAGTGGGGTTACTAGCGGGAGTTTCGATGAGCAGTTCTTC.

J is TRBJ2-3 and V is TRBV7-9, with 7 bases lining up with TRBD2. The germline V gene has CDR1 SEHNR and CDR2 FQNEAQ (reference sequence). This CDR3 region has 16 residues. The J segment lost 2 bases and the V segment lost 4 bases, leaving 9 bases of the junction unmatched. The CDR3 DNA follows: TGTGCCAGCAGCTCGCTAAGCGGGGCGCCCACAGATACGCAGTATTTT. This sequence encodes CASSSLSGAPTDTQYF.

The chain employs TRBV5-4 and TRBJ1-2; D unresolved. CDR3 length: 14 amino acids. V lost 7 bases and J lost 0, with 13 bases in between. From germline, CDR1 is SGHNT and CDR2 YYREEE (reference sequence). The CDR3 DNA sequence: TGTGCCAGCCTCTCTTACCCTACTAACTATGGCTACACCTTC. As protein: CASLSYPTNYGYTF.

CDR3 bases: TGCGCCAGCAGCCAAGACACTAGCGGGAGTAGCTACAATGAGCAGTTCTTC. It specifies CASSQDTSGSSYNEQFF. The V and J genes are TRBV4-3 and TRBJ2-1; 11 bases match TRBD2. The CDR3 loop spans 17 amino acids. The junction had 4 bases not matched to a gene; V was cut back by 0 bases and J by 3 bases. Germline CDR1 reads LGHNA; CDR2 reads YSLEER.

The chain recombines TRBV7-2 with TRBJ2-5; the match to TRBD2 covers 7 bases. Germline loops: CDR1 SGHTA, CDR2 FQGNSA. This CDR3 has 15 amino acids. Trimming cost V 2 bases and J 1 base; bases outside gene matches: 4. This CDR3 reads CASSLRSSGQETQYF. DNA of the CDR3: TGTGCCAGCAGCTTAAGGTCTAGCGGCCAAGAGACCCAGTACTTC.

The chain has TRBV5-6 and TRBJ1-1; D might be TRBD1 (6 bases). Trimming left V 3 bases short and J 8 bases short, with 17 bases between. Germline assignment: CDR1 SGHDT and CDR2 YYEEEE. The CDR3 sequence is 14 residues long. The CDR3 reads CASSSRDTTYEAFF. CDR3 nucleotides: TGTGCCAGCAGCTCCCGGGACACGACCTACGAAGCTTTCTTT.

For the CDR3, the DNA is TGTGCCATCAGTGAAATTGCGGGGGCTTACAATGAGCAGTTCTTC. This codes for CAISEIAGAYNEQFF. The chain couples TRBV10-3 to TRBJ2-1; a possible D gene is TRBD2 (7 bases). V dropped 3 bases and J dropped 4 bases, with 13 bases sitting between them. Germline lookup yields CDR1 ENHRY and CDR2 SYGVKD. The CDR3 consists of 15 residues.

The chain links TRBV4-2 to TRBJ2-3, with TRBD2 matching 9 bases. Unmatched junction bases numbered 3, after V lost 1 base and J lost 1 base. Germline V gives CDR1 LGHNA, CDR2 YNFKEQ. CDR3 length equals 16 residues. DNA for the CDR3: TGTGCCAGCAGCCAAGGATCTAGCGGGGGCACAGATACGCAGTATTTT. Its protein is CASSQGSSGGTDTQYF.

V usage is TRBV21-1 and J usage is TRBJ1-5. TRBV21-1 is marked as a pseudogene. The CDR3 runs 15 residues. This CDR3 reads CASSNRGSDNQPQHF. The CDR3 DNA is TGTGCCAGCAGCAATCGGGGTTCGGACAATCAGCCCCAGCATTTT.

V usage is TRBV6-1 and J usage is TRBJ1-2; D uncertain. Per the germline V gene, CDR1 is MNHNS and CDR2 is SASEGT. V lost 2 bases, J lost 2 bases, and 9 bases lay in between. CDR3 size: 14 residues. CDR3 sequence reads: CASSERAGNYGYTF. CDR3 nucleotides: TGTGCCAGCAGTGAACGGGCGGGAAACTATGGCTACACCTTC.

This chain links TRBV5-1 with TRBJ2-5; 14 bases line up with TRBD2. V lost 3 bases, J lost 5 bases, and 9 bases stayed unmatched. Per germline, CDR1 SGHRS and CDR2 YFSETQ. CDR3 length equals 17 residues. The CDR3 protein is CASSYGTSGGKEETQYF. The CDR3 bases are TGCGCCAGCAGCTACGGGACTAGCGGGGGTAAGGAGGAGACCCAGTACTTC.

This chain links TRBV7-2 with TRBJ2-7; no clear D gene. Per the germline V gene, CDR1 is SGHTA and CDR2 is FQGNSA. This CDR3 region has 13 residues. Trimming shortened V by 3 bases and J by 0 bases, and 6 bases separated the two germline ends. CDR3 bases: TGTGCCAGCAGCTTTTCCAGCTCCTACGAGCAGTACTTC. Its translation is CASSFSSSYEQYF.

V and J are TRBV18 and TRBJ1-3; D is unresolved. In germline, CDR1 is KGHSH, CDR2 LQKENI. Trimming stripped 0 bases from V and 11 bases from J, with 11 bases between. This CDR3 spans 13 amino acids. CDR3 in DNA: TGTGCCAGCTCACCACCGGCCGCTGTGTCCATATATTTT. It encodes CASSPPAAVSIYF.

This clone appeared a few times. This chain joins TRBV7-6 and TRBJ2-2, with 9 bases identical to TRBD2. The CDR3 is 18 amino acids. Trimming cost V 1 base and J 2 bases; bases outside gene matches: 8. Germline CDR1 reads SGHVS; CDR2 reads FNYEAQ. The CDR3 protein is CASSLESFLAGNTGELFF. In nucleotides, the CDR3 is TGTGCCAGCAGCTTAGAATCGTTCCTAGCGGGAAACACCGGGGAGCTGTTTTTT. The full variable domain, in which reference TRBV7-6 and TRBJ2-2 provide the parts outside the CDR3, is GAGVSQSPRYKVTKRGQDVALRCDPISGHVSLYWYRQALGQGPEFLTYFNYEAQQDKSGLPNDRFSAERPEGSISTLTIQRTEQRDSAMYRCASSLESFLAGNTGELFFGEGSRLTVL.

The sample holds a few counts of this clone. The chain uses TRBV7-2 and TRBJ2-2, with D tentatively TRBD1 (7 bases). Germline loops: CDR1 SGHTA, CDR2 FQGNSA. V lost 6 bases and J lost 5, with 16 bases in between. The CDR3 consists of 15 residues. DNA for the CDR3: TGTGCCAGCAGGCCCCCAGGGGGGCGGACCGGGGAGCTGTTTTTT. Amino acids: CASRPPGGRTGELFF.

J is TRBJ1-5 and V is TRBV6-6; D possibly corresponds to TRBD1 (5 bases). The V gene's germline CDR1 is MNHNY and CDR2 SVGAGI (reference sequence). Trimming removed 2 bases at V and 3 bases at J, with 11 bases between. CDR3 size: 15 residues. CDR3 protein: CASSYGATVNQPQHF. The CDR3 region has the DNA TGTGCCAGCAGTTACGGGGCCACAGTCAATCAGCCCCAGCATTTT.

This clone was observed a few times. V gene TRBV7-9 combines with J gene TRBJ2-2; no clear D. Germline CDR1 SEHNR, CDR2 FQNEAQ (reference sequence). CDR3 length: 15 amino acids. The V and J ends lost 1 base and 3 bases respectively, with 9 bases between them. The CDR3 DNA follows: TGTGCCAGCAGCTTAGGCAGGTCAGACACCGGGGAGCTGTTTTTT. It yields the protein CASSLGRSDTGELFF.

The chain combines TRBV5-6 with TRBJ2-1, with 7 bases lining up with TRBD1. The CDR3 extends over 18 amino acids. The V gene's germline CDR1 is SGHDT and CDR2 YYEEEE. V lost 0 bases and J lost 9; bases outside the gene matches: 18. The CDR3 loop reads CASSLAGVTGARESEQFF. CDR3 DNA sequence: TGTGCCAGCAGCTTGGCCGGCGTAACAGGGGCGAGGGAGAGTGAGCAGTTCTTC.

As DNA, the CDR3 is TGTGCCACCAGCAGAGGCCCTAGCGGACACTCCTACAATGAGCAGTTCTTC. It translates to CATSRGPSGHSYNEQFF. The rearrangement links TRBV15 to TRBJ2-1, with TRBD2 matching over 7 bases. Germline lookup yields CDR1 LNHNV and CDR2 YYDKDF (reference sequence). J lost 0 bases, V lost 1 base, and 6 bases had no gene match. The CDR3 is 17 residues long.

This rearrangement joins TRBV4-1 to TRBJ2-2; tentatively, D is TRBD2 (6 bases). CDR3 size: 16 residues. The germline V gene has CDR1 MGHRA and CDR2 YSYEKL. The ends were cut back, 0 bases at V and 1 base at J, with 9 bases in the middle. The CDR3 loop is CASSQDAGMNTGELFF. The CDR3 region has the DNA TGCGCCAGCAGCCAAGATGCGGGGATGAACACCGGGGAGCTGTTTTTT.

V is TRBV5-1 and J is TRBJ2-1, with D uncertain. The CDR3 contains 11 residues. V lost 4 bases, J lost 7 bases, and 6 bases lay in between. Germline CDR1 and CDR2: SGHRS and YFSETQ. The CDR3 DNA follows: TGCGCCAGCAGCATCGAGAATGAGCAGTTCTTC. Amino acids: CASSIENEQFF. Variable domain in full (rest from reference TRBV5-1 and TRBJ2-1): KAGVTQTPRYLIKTRGQQVTLSCSPISGHRSVSWYQQTPGQGLQFLFEYFSETQRNKGNFPGRFSGRQFSNSRSEMNVSTLELGDSALYLCASSIENEQFFGPGTRLTVL.